The rows below give T cell receptor beta chains drawn from one sample of a study of blood T cell repertoires in COVID-19. TCRdb keeps only in-frame clones here, not all; method: immunoSEQ multiplex PCR. The table includes some 240,000 clones, 75% to 90% detected once. Sequencing input: peripheral blood. The receptors here all came from a man aged 55-75 years who had recovered from COVID-19. Each CDR3 is given with its conserved first and last residue. The D gene is left open where the match is weak. Clone size is shown for a subset of rows, as once, few, many or a class of expanded clone.

>TRBJ2-3|TRBV5-1|once|TRBD2
TGCGCCAGCAGCTTGGTGGCCCCTGCTAGCGGGGGAACAGATACGCAGTATTTT
CASSLVAPASGGTDTQYF
>TRBJ1-6|TRBV11-2|.|.
TGTGCCAGCAGCGTACAGGGTTTGGATAATTCACCCCTCCACTTT
CASSVQGLDNSPLHF
>TRBJ1-4|TRBV14|.|.
TGTGCCAGCAGCCAAGATTATGCCGGACTAACAACTAATGAAAAACTGTTTTTT
CASSQDYAGLTTNEKLFF
>TRBJ1-6|TRBV30|.|.
TGTGCCTGGAGTGTACTCGCGACAGTTAGTTCACCCCTCCACTTT
CAWSVLATVSSPLHF
>TRBJ1-2|TRBV5-1|.|TRBD1
TGCGCCAGCAGCCTGGGACAGGGAAACTATGGCTACACCTTC
CASSLGQGNYGYTF
>TRBJ2-1|TRBV7-9|.|.
TGTGCCAGCAGCCCACAGGGTTTTAGGGACAATGAGCAGTTCTTC
CASSPQGFRDNEQFF
>TRBJ1-4|TRBV19|.|.
TGTGCCAGTAGTGTACAGGGTCAGGTAACTAATGAAAAACTGTTTTTT
CASSVQGQVTNEKLFF
>TRBJ2-1|TRBV5-4|.|.
TGTGCCAGCAGGCTTTTCAGGACTTCGGTCTACAATGAGCAGTTCTTC
CASRLFRTSVYNEQFF
>TRBJ1-5|TRBV5-1|.|TRBD1
TGCGCCAGCAGCCCTGGGACAGGGTACAATCAGCCCCAGCATTTT
CASSPGTGYNQPQHF
>TRBJ1-2|TRBV9|.|TRBD1
TGTGCCAGCAGCGTAGTGAGGGACAGCTATGGCTACACCTTC
CASSVVRDSYGYTF
>TRBJ2-1|TRBV12-5|once|TRBD1
TGTGCTAGTGGTTTGGACCGGGACAGCAATGAGCAGTTCTTC
CASGLDRDSNEQFF
>TRBJ2-1|TRBV6-5|.|.
TGTGCCAGCAGCCGGGACTCATACAATGAGCAGTTCTTC
CASSRDSYNEQFF